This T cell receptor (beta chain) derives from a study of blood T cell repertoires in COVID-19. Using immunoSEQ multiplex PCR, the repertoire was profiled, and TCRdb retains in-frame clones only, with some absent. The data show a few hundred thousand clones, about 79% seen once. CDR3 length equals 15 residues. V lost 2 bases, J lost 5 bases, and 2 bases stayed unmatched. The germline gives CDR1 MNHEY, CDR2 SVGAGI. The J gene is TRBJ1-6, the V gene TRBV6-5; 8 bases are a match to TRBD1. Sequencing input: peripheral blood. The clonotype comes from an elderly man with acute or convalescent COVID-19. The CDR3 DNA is TGTGCCAGCAGTTACGACAGGGGAGATAATTCACCCCTCCACTTT. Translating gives CASSYDRGDNSPLHF.